A few counts support the clone carrying this TCR beta chain. This entry comes from a study of response to subunit inactivated influenza vaccine. The CDR3 spans 13 residues. V lost 6 bases to trimming and J lost 0 bases, with 9 bases between them. Germline V CDR1 and CDR2: SNHLY, FYNNEI. One entry per CDR3 protein results from TCRdb running MiXCR on the RT-PCR reads. The sample shows 500,000 to 600,000 distinct CDR3 sequences, 14% of them seen only once. Sequencing was performed on PBMCs from blood, taken roughly 13 days after vaccination. This TCR was sampled from a man between 45 and 60 years old who received an inactivated influenza vaccine. This sequence joins TRBV2 and TRBJ2-7; D unresolved. The CDR3 loop reads CASRARSSYEQYF. The CDR3 DNA sequence: TGTGCCAGCAGAGCAAGAAGCTCCTACGAGCAGTACTTC.